The rows below give T cell receptor beta chains drawn from one sample of a study of shared clonotypes between healthy human individuals. Assay used: immunoSEQ multiplex PCR; TCRdb lists only in-frame clones, some missing. The sample holds approximately 2,300,000 clones, just under 95% seen once. The sample taken for sequencing was naive CD4+ T cells from PBMCs. These receptors originate from a young man in good health. Some clones in this sample may be carry-over from other donors' samples. CDR3s include the opening cysteine and the closing phenylalanine or tryptophan. Each record gives: J gene, clone size, D gene, V gene, CDR3 protein, CDR3 DNA. A D gene is named only where the DNA matches it firmly. The size field is filled for only some rows; it gives once, few, many or a size class.

J: TRBJ2-7
size: .
D: TRBD2
V: TRBV28
CDR3: CASSLVAGGDLYEQYF
DNA: TGTGCCAGCAGTTTGGTAGCGGGAGGGGACCTCTACGAGCAGTACTTC

J: TRBJ1-1
size: .
D: .
V: TRBV11-2
CDR3: CASTQGRNTEAFF
DNA: TGTGCCAGCACTCAGGGGCGAAACACTGAAGCTTTCTTT

J: TRBJ2-7
size: .
D: .
V: TRBV6-1
CDR3: CASRPFTIYYEQYF
DNA: TGTGCCAGCAGACCATTTACGATCTACTACGAGCAGTACTTC

J: TRBJ1-4
size: .
D: .
V: TRBV20-1
CDR3: CSAESEKLFF
DNA: TGCAGTGCCGAATCAGAAAAACTGTTTTTT

J: TRBJ1-4
size: .
D: .
V: TRBV7-8
CDR3: CASSLKGRGWTNEKLFF
DNA: TGTGCCAGCAGCCTCAAAGGAAGGGGGTGGACTAATGAAAAACTGTTTTTT

J: TRBJ1-2
size: .
D: TRBD1
V: TRBV19
CDR3: CASSSRTGTGGSGYTF
DNA: TGTGCCAGTAGCAGTAGAACCGGGACAGGGGGCAGTGGCTACACCTTC

J: TRBJ2-2
size: .
D: TRBD1
V: TRBV12-5
CDR3: CASGERQGAGELFF
DNA: TGTGCTAGTGGTGAGCGACAGGGGGCCGGGGAGCTGTTTTTT

J: TRBJ1-4
size: .
D: TRBD1
V: TRBV9
CDR3: CASSPNNLQGGEKLFF
DNA: TGTGCCAGCAGCCCTAATAATCTCCAGGGGGGAGAAAAACTGTTTTTT

J: TRBJ2-7
size: .
D: TRBD2
V: TRBV23-1
CDR3: CASSPSTGLKTYEQYF
DNA: TGCGCCAGCAGTCCAAGTACGGGACTAAAAACCTACGAGCAGTACTTC

J: TRBJ1-2
size: few
D: .
V: TRBV29-1
CDR3: CSVRQHNYGYTF
DNA: TGCAGCGTTCGGCAGCATAACTATGGCTACACCTTC

J: TRBJ2-7
size: .
D: TRBD1
V: TRBV18
CDR3: CASSPSVIGQGAYEQYF
DNA: TGTGCCAGCTCACCTTCCGTTATTGGACAGGGGGCCTACGAGCAGTACTTC

J: TRBJ2-7
size: once
D: TRBD2
V: TRBV6-1
CDR3: CASSGGLAGEGYEQYF
DNA: TGTGCCAGCAGTGGCGGACTAGCGGGAGAGGGGTACGAGCAGTACTTC

J: TRBJ2-3
size: .
D: .
V: TRBV5-1
CDR3: CASSLVGVGTDTQYF
DNA: TGCGCCAGCAGCTTGGTGGGAGTTGGTACAGATACGCAGTATTTT

J: TRBJ2-5
size: .
D: .
V: TRBV11-3
CDR3: CASSFLGRLWETQYF
DNA: TGTGCCAGCAGCTTCTTGGGGCGCTTATGGGAGACCCAGTACTTC

J: TRBJ2-7
size: .
D: .
V: TRBV5-1
CDR3: CASSSRGGTGTYEQYF
DNA: TGCGCCAGCAGCTCACGAGGGGGGACGGGAACCTACGAGCAGTACTTC

J: TRBJ1-2
size: .
D: TRBD1
V: TRBV11-2
CDR3: CASSYNRGGMDGYTF
DNA: TGTGCCAGCAGCTATAACAGGGGGGGCATGGATGGCTACACCTTC

J: TRBJ1-1
size: .
D: .
V: TRBV6-5
CDR3: CASSPGGLNTEAFF
DNA: TGTGCCAGCAGCCCCGGGGGGCTGAACACTGAAGCTTTCTTT

J: TRBJ2-6
size: .
D: .
V: TRBV18
CDR3: CASSQQDSGANVLTF
DNA: TGTGCCAGCTCACAACAGGACTCTGGGGCCAACGTCCTGACTTTC

J: TRBJ1-1
size: .
D: .
V: TRBV9
CDR3: CASSVDRFSRAMNTEAFF
DNA: TGTGCCAGCAGCGTAGATAGGTTCAGCAGGGCTATGAACACTGAAGCTTTCTTT

J: TRBJ2-7
size: .
D: TRBD1
V: TRBV10-3
CDR3: CAIMPGQGLYEQYF
DNA: TGTGCCATCATGCCTGGACAGGGTCTATACGAGCAGTACTTC

J: TRBJ1-2
size: .
D: .
V: TRBV15
CDR3: CATSRVGDATDGYTF
DNA: TGTGCCACCAGCAGAGTAGGTGATGCCACCGATGGCTACACCTTC

J: TRBJ2-7
size: .
D: .
V: TRBV9
CDR3: CASSVAVGVYEQYF
DNA: TGTGCCAGCAGCGTAGCGGTCGGGGTATACGAGCAGTACTTC

J: TRBJ2-2
size: .
D: .
V: TRBV18
CDR3: CASSPKRRGELFF
DNA: TGTGCCAGCTCACCAAAGCGTCGAGGGGAGCTGTTTTTT

J: TRBJ1-1
size: .
D: .
V: TRBV7-2
CDR3: CASSSDRMNTEAFF
DNA: TGTGCCAGCAGCTCCGACAGAATGAACACTGAAGCTTTCTTT

J: TRBJ2-7
size: .
D: .
V: TRBV28
CDR3: CASCLISYEQYF
DNA: TGTGCCAGCTGCCTTATTTCCTACGAGCAGTACTTC

J: TRBJ2-2
size: .
D: TRBD2
V: TRBV11-3
CDR3: CASSLGGSKGELFF
DNA: TGTGCCAGCAGCTTAGGCGGGAGCAAAGGGGAGCTGTTTTTT

J: TRBJ2-3
size: .
D: TRBD1
V: TRBV29-1
CDR3: CSVADRGLDTQYF
DNA: TGCAGCGTTGCGGACAGGGGGCTAGATACGCAGTATTTT

J: TRBJ2-1
size: .
D: .
V: TRBV14
CDR3: CASSQDLGEQFF
DNA: TGTGCCAGCAGCCAAGATCTGGGTGAGCAGTTCTTC

J: TRBJ1-5
size: .
D: .
V: TRBV18
CDR3: CASSPARDSNQPQHF
DNA: TGTGCCAGCTCACCAGCGAGAGATAGCAATCAGCCCCAGCATTTT

J: TRBJ2-7
size: .
D: TRBD2
V: TRBV4-1
CDR3: CASSQPTSGIYEQYF
DNA: TGCGCCAGCAGCCAGCCGACTAGCGGTATCTACGAGCAGTACTTC

J: TRBJ2-5
size: .
D: .
V: TRBV7-9
CDR3: CASSFLPGVGETQYF
DNA: TGTGCCAGCAGCTTTCTTCCAGGGGTGGGAGAGACCCAGTACTTC

J: TRBJ1-5
size: .
D: TRBD1
V: TRBV28
CDR3: CASTGQAYQPQHF
DNA: TGTGCCAGCACGGGACAGGCCTATCAGCCCCAGCATTTT

J: TRBJ1-3
size: .
D: TRBD1
V: TRBV5-1
CDR3: CASSSTGGFGNTIYF
DNA: TGCGCCAGCAGCTCGACAGGGGGCTTTGGAAACACCATATATTTT

J: TRBJ2-7
size: .
D: TRBD2
V: TRBV28
CDR3: CASNHREGVDEQYF
DNA: TGTGCCAGCAATCACCGGGAGGGAGTCGACGAGCAGTACTTC

J: TRBJ1-2
size: .
D: TRBD1
V: TRBV20-1
CDR3: CSAPGTEGYTF
DNA: TGCAGTGCCCCAGGGACAGAAGGCTACACCTTC

J: TRBJ2-7
size: once
D: .
V: TRBV27
CDR3: CASSEGSDYEQYF
DNA: TGTGCCAGCAGTGAAGGGTCCGACTACGAGCAGTACTTC

J: TRBJ2-5
size: .
D: .
V: TRBV25-1
CDR3: CASSEGGRTEQETQYF
DNA: TGTGCCAGCAGTGAGGGGGGGAGGACAGAACAAGAGACCCAGTACTTC

J: TRBJ1-2
size: .
D: TRBD1
V: TRBV11-2
CDR3: CASSYRQGFNYGYTF
DNA: TGTGCCAGCAGCTACCGACAGGGTTTCAACTATGGCTACACCTTC

J: TRBJ1-3
size: .
D: .
V: TRBV27
CDR3: CASSFLGGPGNTIYF
DNA: TGTGCCAGCAGTTTCTTAGGGGGACCTGGAAACACCATATATTTT

J: TRBJ1-1
size: .
D: .
V: TRBV5-1
CDR3: CASSLIGDTEAFF
DNA: TGCGCCAGCAGCTTGATAGGGGACACTGAAGCTTTCTTT

J: TRBJ1-2
size: .
D: TRBD1
V: TRBV28
CDR3: CASSVTGIYGYTF
DNA: TGTGCCAGCAGCGTGACAGGGATCTATGGCTACACCTTC

J: TRBJ2-1
size: .
D: .
V: TRBV7-3
CDR3: CASSLTRGAHHEQFF
DNA: TGTGCCAGCAGCTTAACCCGCGGGGCGCACCATGAGCAGTTCTTC

J: TRBJ2-2
size: .
D: .
V: TRBV5-1
CDR3: CASSLNDIPGELFF
DNA: TGCGCCAGCAGCTTAAACGACATCCCCGGGGAGCTGTTTTTT

J: TRBJ2-3
size: .
D: .
V: TRBV5-1
CDR3: CASSLDRETDTQYF
DNA: TGCGCCAGCAGCTTGGACAGGGAGACAGATACGCAGTATTTT

J: TRBJ2-5
size: .
D: .
V: TRBV5-1
CDR3: CASSLETGRETQYF
DNA: TGCGCCAGCAGCCTAGAGACAGGGAGGGAGACCCAGTACTTC

J: TRBJ2-7
size: .
D: .
V: TRBV7-2
CDR3: CASSLESGNYEQYF
DNA: TGTGCCAGCAGCTTAGAATCAGGGAACTACGAGCAGTACTTC

J: TRBJ1-2
size: .
D: .
V: TRBV5-1
CDR3: CASRSSGSPNDYTF
DNA: TGCGCCAGCAGGAGTTCTGGATCTCCGAACGACTACACCTTC

J: TRBJ1-5
size: .
D: .
V: TRBV7-8
CDR3: CASSLPLRGGSNQPQHF
DNA: TGTGCCAGCAGCCTACCTCTACGCGGGGGAAGCAATCAGCCCCAGCATTTT

J: TRBJ1-4
size: .
D: TRBD1
V: TRBV7-3
CDR3: CASRCGPGTANEKLFF
DNA: TGTGCCAGCAGGTGTGGTCCCGGGACAGCCAATGAAAAACTGTTTTTT

J: TRBJ2-3
size: .
D: .
V: TRBV18
CDR3: CASSPGVGASTDTQYF
DNA: TGTGCCAGCTCACCAGGGGTAGGGGCTAGCACAGATACGCAGTATTTT

J: TRBJ2-6
size: .
D: .
V: TRBV5-1
CDR3: CASSLDQGNVLTF
DNA: TGCGCCAGCAGCTTGGACCAGGGCAACGTCCTGACTTTC

J: TRBJ2-3
size: .
D: TRBD2
V: TRBV5-1
CDR3: CASSLGSSGSLADTQYF
DNA: TGCGCCAGCAGCTTGGGGTCTAGCGGGAGTCTCGCAGATACGCAGTATTTT

J: TRBJ1-1
size: .
D: .
V: TRBV27
CDR3: CASSFGRGNTEAFF
DNA: TGTGCCAGCAGTTTCGGCAGAGGGAACACTGAAGCTTTCTTT

J: TRBJ2-7
size: .
D: .
V: TRBV4-3
CDR3: CASSHGGGDSYEQYF
DNA: TGCGCCAGCAGCCACGGCGGCGGGGACTCCTACGAGCAGTACTTC